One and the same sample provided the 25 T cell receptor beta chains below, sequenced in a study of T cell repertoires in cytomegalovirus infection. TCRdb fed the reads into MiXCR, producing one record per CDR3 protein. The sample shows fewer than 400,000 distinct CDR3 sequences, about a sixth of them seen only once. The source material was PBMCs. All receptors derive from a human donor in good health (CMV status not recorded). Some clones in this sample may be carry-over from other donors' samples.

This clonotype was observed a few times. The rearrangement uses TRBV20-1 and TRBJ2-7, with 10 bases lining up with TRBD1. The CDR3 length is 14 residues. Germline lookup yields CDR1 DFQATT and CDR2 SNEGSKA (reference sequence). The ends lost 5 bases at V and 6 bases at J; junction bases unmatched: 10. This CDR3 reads CSAFSYGTGAEQYF. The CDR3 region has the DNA TGCAGTGCTTTTTCCTACGGGACAGGGGCCGAGCAGTACTTC.

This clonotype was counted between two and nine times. CDR3 region: CASSRKTQGSYNEQFF. CDR3 bases: TGTGCCAGCAGCCGAAAGACCCAGGGTTCTTACAATGAGCAGTTCTTC. The rearrangement joins TRBV5-4 to TRBJ2-1; TRBD1 is a possible D gene (5 bases). This CDR3 has 16 residues. The V end lost 4 bases, the J end lost 4 bases, and 18 bases lay between the germline ends. From germline, CDR1 is SGHNT and CDR2 YYREEE (reference sequence). Full variable domain (outside the CDR3, taken from reference TRBV5-4 and TRBJ2-1): ETGVTQSPTHLIKTRGQQVTLRCSSQSGHNTVSWYQQALGQGPQFIFQYYREEENGRGNFPPRFSGLQFPNYSSELNVNALELDDSALYLCASSRKTQGSYNEQFFGPGTRLTVL.

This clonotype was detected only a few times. CDR3 residues: CASSARDGRAETQYF. CDR3 DNA: TGCGCCAGCAGCGCCCGGGACGGACGGGCAGAGACCCAGTACTTC. This chain connects TRBV5-1 to TRBJ2-5; D may be TRBD1 or TRBD2 (5 bases each). Germline values: CDR1 SGHRS, CDR2 YFSETQ. The CDR3 runs 15 residues. Trimming took off 4 bases at V and 4 bases at J, with 17 bases between the two ends.

The CDR3 region is CASSAEWVNEQFF. CDR3 in DNA: TGTGCCAGCAGCGCGGAGTGGGTCAATGAGCAGTTCTTC. V is TRBV5-4 and J is TRBJ2-1; D unclear. V was cut by 4 bases and J by 6 bases, with 11 bases left in between. The CDR3 spans 13 residues. CDR1 is SGHNT, CDR2 YYREEE, per germline (reference sequence).

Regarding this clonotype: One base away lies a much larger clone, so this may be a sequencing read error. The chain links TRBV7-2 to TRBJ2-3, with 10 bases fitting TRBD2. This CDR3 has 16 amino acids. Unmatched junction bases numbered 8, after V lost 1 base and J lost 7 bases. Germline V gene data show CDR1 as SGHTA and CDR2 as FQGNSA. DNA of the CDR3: TGTACCAGCAGCTTAGGCGGGACTAGCGTGAGTCATACGCAGTATTTT. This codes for CTSSLGGTSVSHTQYF.

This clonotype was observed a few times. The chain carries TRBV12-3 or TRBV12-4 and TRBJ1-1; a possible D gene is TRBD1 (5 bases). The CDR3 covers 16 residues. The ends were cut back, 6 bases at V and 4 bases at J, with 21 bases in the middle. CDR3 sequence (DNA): TGTGCCAGCAGCCGATATGCCCCCGGGGGTAGCACTGAAGCTTTCTTT. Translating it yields CASSRYAPGGSTEAFF.

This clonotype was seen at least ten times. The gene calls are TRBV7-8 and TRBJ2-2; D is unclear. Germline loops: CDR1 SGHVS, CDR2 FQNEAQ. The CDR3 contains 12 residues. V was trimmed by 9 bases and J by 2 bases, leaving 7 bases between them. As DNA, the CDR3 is TGTGCCAGAAAAACAAACACCGGGGAGCTGTTTTTT. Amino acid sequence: CARKTNTGELFF.

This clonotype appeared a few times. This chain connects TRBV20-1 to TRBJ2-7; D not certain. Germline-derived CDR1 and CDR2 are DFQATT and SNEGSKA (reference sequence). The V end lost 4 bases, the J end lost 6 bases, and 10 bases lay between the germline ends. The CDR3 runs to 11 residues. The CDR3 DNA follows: TGCAGTGCTATGCAGGTGGGCGAGCAGTACTTC. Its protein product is CSAMQVGEQYF.

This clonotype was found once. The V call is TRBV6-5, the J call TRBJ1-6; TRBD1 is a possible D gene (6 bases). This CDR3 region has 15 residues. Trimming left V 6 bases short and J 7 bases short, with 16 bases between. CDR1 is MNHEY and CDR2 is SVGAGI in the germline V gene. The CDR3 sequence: CASSVYRAGNSPLHF. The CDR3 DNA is TGTGCCAGCAGCGTGTACAGGGCCGGGAATTCACCCCTCCACTTT.

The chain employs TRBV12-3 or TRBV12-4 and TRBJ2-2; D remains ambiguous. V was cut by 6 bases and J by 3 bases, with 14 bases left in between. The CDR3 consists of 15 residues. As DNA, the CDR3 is TGTGCCAGCAGCTTGCGCCGGGCAGACACCGGGGAGCTGTTTTTT. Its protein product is CASSLRRADTGELFF.

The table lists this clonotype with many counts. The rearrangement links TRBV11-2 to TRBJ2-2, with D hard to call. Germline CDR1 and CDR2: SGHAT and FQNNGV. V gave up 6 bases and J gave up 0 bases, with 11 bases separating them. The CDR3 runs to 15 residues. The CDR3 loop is CASSPPAANTGELFF. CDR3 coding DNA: TGTGCCAGCAGTCCCCCAGCCGCGAACACCGGGGAGCTGTTTTTT.

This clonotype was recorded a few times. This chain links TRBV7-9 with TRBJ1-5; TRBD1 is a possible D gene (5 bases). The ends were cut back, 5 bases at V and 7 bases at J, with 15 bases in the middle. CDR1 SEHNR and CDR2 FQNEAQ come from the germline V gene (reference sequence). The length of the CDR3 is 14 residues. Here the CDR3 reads CASSPGGSTQPQHF. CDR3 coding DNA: TGTGCCAGCAGCCCGGGGGGGTCGACGCAGCCCCAGCATTTT.

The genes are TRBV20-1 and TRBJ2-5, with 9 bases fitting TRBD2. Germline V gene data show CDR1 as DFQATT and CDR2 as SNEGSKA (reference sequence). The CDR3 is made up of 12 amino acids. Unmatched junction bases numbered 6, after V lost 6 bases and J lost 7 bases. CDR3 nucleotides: TGCAGTGCCCCAGCGGGGGGTCGGACCCAGTACTTC. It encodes CSAPAGGRTQYF.

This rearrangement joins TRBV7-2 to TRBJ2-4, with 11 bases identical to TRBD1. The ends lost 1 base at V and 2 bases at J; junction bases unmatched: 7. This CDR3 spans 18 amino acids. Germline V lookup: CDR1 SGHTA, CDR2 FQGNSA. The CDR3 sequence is CASSLEWTGGWSKNIQYF. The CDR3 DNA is TGTGCCAGCAGCTTAGAGTGGACAGGGGGCTGGTCCAAAAACATTCAGTACTTC. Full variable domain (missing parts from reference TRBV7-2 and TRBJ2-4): GAGVSQSPSNKVTEKGKDVELRCDPISGHTALYWYRQSLGQGLEFLIYFQGNSAPDKSGLPSDRFSAERTGGSVSTLTIQRTQQEDSAVYLCASSLEWTGGWSKNIQYFGAGTRLSVL.

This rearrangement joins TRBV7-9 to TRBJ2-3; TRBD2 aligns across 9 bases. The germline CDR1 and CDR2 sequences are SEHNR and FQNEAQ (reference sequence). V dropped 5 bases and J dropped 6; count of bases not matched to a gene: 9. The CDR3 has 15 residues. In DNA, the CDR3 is TGTGCCAGCAGCCGACCTATAGCGGGAGCGGATACGCAGTATTTT. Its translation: CASSRPIAGADTQYF.

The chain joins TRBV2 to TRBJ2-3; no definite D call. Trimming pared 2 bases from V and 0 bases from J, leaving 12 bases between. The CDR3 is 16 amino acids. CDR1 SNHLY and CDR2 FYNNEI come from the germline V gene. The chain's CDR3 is CASSELRHASTDTQYF. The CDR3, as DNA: TGTGCCAGCAGTGAACTGCGGCATGCTAGCACAGATACGCAGTATTTT.

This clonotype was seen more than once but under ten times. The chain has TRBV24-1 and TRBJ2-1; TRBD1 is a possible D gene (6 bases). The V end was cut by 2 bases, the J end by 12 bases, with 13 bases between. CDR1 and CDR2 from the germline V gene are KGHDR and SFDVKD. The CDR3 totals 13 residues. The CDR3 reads CATSDSNRVRQFF. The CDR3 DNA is TGTGCCACCAGTGATTCAAACAGGGTACGGCAGTTCTTC.

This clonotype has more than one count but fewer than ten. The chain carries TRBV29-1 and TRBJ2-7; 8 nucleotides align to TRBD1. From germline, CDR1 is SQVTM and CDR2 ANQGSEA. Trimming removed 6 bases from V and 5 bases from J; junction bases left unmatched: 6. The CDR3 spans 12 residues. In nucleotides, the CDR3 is TGCAGCGTGGGGACAGGACGAGACGAGCAGTACTTC. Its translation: CSVGTGRDEQYF.

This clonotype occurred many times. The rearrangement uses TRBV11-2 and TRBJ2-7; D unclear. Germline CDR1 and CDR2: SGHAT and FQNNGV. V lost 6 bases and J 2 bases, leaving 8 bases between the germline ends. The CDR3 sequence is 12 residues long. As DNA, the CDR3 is TGTGCCAGCAGTTACACAGCCTACGAGCAGTACTTC. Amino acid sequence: CASSYTAYEQYF.

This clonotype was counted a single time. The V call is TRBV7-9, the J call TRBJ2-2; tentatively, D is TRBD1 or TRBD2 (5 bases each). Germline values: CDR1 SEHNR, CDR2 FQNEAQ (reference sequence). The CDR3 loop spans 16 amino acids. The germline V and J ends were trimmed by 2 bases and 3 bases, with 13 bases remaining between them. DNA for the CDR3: TGTGCCAGCAGCTTACCTGGGGCGAGGGACACCGGGGAGCTGTTTTTT. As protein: CASSLPGARDTGELFF.

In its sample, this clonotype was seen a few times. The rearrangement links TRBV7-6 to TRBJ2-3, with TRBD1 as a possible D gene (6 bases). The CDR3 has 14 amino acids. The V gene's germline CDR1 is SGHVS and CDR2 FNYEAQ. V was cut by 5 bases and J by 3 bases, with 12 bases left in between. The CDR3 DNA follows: TGTGCCAGCAGCATCAGGGGTGCGACAGATACGCAGTATTTT. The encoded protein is CASSIRGATDTQYF.

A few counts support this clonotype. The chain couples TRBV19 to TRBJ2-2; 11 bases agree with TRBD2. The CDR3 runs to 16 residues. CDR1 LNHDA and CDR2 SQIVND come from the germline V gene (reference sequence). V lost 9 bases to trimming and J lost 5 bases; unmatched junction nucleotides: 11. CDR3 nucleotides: TGTGCCAGCAAACTAGCGGGAGACCTTCTAACCGGGGAGCTGTTTTTT. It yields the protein CASKLAGDLLTGELFF.

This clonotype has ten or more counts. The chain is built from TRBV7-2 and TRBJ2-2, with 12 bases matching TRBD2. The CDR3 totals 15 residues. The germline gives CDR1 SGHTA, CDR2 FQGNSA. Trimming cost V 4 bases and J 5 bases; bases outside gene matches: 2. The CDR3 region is CASSSSGRGTGELFF. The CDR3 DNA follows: TGTGCCAGCAGCTCTAGCGGGAGGGGTACCGGGGAGCTGTTTTTT.

The DNA of the CDR3 is TGCGCCAGCAGCCCAGGGACAGGGAGGATCTACGAGCAGTACTTC. Its protein is CASSPGTGRIYEQYF. V and J are TRBV5-1 and TRBJ2-7, with 9 bases fitting TRBD1. V lost 4 bases, J lost 3 bases, and 8 bases stayed unmatched. Germline V gene data show CDR1 as SGHRS and CDR2 as YFSETQ. The CDR3 loop spans 15 amino acids.

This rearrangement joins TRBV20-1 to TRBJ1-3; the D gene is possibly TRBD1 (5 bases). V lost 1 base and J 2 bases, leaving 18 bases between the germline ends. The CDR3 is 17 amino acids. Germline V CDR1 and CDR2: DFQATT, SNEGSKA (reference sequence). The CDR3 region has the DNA TGCAGTGCTAGAGGCGGCCCCGAGCGGGGCCCTGGAAACACCATATATTTT. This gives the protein CSARGGPERGPGNTIYF.